Below, 18 T cell receptor beta chains from the same sample are listed, as sequenced in a study of early T cells in non-severe SARS-CoV-2 infection. TCRdb passed the 5' RACE reads through MiXCR, listing each CDR3 protein once. The table lists approximately 38,000 distinct CDR3 sequences, roughly 5% of them singletons, with 4.8% in the top ten. The sample was whole blood. Receptor source: an adult who was a healthcare worker with PCR-confirmed SARS-CoV-2 infection or an uninfected control (not recorded which).

This chain links TRBV27 with TRBJ2-3; D tentatively reads TRBD1 or TRBD2 (5 bases each). The CDR3 totals 16 residues. Trimming took off 5 bases at V and 2 bases at J, with 17 bases between the two ends. CDR1 and CDR2 (germline): MNHEY, SMNVEV (reference sequence). The CDR3 bases are TGTGCCAGCAGTCAAACTCGGGACCGAAACACAGATACGCAGTATTTT. This gives the protein CASSQTRDRNTDTQYF.

This clonotype was picked up many times. The V and J genes are TRBV6-2 or TRBV6-3 and TRBJ2-1; 7 bases fit TRBD1. This CDR3 comprises 17 residues. Per germline, CDR1 MNHEY and CDR2 SVGEGT. The V and J ends lost 5 bases and 6 bases, in that order; junction bases with no gene match: 16. This CDR3 is CASSRDRALGVPNEQFF. DNA for the CDR3: TGTGCCAGCAGTCGAGACAGGGCTCTTGGTGTCCCCAATGAGCAGTTCTTC.

This clonotype occurred many times. The chain is built from TRBV29-1 and TRBJ1-1; D is unresolved. V lost 3 bases and J lost 4, with 9 bases in between. The germline CDR1 and CDR2 sequences are SQVTM and ANQGSEA. The CDR3 has 12 residues. The CDR3 reads CSVDHGRTEAFF. CDR3 nucleotides: TGCAGCGTTGACCATGGCCGCACTGAAGCTTTCTTT.

Many counts were recorded for this clonotype. CDR3 loop: CSASRVVQETQYF. The CDR3 DNA reads as TGCAGTGCTAGCCGTGTAGTCCAAGAGACCCAGTACTTC. The chain employs TRBV20-1 and TRBJ2-5; D unresolved. Germline V gene sequence: CDR1 DFQATT, CDR2 SNEGSKA (reference sequence). V lost 3 bases and J lost 1, with 9 bases in between. CDR3 length: 13 residues.

This clonotype has at least ten counts. The chain employs TRBV20-1 and TRBJ2-7, with 8 bases lining up with TRBD2. The CDR3 sequence is 14 residues long. The germline CDR1 and CDR2 sequences are DFQATT and SNEGSKA (reference sequence). Germline trimming cut 1 base from V and 3 bases from J; bases unmatched to any gene: 5. The CDR3 DNA sequence: TGCAGTGCTAGAGGTCCGGGAGGGGTCTACGAGCAGTACTTC. Its translation is CSARGPGGVYEQYF.

This clonotype showed up many times. CDR3 sequence reads: CASSESSSGRAYEQYF. The DNA of the CDR3 is TGTGCCAGCAGTGAATCTTCCAGCGGGAGGGCGTACGAGCAGTACTTC. The rearrangement links TRBV6-1 to TRBJ2-7; the match to TRBD2 covers 10 bases. The germline V gene has CDR1 MNHNS and CDR2 SASEGT. CDR3 length: 16 residues. The J segment lost 4 bases and the V segment lost 2 bases, leaving 8 bases of the junction unmatched.

The V gene is TRBV20-1, the J gene TRBJ2-5; weak D call: TRBD2 (5 bases). The CDR3 spans 13 residues. V was trimmed by 6 bases and J by 0 bases, leaving 11 bases between them. Looked up from germline, CDR1 is DFQATT and CDR2 is SNEGSKA (reference sequence). The CDR3 sequence: CSAEWRNQETQYF. As DNA, the CDR3 is TGCAGTGCGGAATGGAGGAACCAAGAGACCCAGTACTTC.

The sample holds a few counts of this clonotype. The J gene is TRBJ2-3, the V gene TRBV20-1, with TRBD2 as a possible D gene (6 bases). CDR1 DFQATT and CDR2 SNEGSKA come from the germline V gene (reference sequence). CDR3 length equals 15 residues. The V gene lost 0 bases and the J gene lost 0 bases, with 10 bases spanning the gap. The DNA of the CDR3 is TGCAGTGCTAGAGATCGGGCGGGAAGCACAGATACGCAGTATTTT. It is translated as CSARDRAGSTDTQYF.

V is TRBV7-7 and J is TRBJ2-1; 8 nucleotides match TRBD2. The CDR3 has 15 amino acids. J lost 10 bases, V lost 6 bases, and 14 bases had no gene match. Germline CDR1 and CDR2: SSHAT and FNYEAQ (reference sequence). The CDR3 nucleotides read TGTGCCAGCAGATTTGAGCGGGGGTGGGCATACGAGCAGTTCTTC. It encodes CASRFERGWAYEQFF. The full variable domain, completed using reference TRBV7-7 and TRBJ2-1, is GAGVSQSPRYKVTKRGQDVTLRCDPISSHATLYWYQQALGQGPEFLTYFNYEAQPDKSGLPSDRFSAERPEGSISTLTIQRTEQRDSAMYRCASRFERGWAYEQFFGPGTRLTVL.

This clonotype showed up just a few times. This rearrangement joins TRBV28 to TRBJ1-2; TRBD1 agrees at 7 bases. The CDR3 length is 15 residues. CDR1 is MDHEN, CDR2 SYDVKM, per germline. J lost 5 bases, V lost 6 bases, and 12 bases had no gene match. CDR3 coding DNA: TGTGCCAGCAGATTAGGAGGGGGCGAGAGGTATGGCTACACCTTC. Its translation is CASRLGGGERYGYTF.

Only a few counts were recorded for this clonotype. The J gene is TRBJ2-2, the V gene TRBV4-1, with D possibly called TRBD1 or TRBD2 (6 bases each). The CDR3 contains 13 residues. Germline assignment: CDR1 MGHRA and CDR2 YSYEKL. Deletions cut 4 bases from V and 9 bases from J, with 12 bases between. In DNA, the CDR3 is TGCGCCAGCAGCCCAATTGGGGGGCGGGAGCTGTTTTTT. The encoded protein is CASSPIGGRELFF.

This clonotype is categorized as medium-sized. The V and J genes are TRBV7-9 and TRBJ1-6; D unresolved. This CDR3 spans 17 amino acids. V was cut by 4 bases and J by 1 base, with 14 bases left in between. The V gene's germline CDR1 is SEHNR and CDR2 FQNEAQ (reference sequence). In DNA, the CDR3 is TGTGCCAGCAGCTCAACGCGGCGAGCGTCCTATAATTCACCCCTCCACTTT. This sequence encodes CASSSTRRASYNSPLHF. The full variable domain, in which reference TRBV7-9 and TRBJ1-6 provide the parts outside the CDR3, is DTGVSQNPRHKITKRGQNVTFRCDPISEHNRLYWYRQTLGQGPEFLTYFQNEAQLEKSRLLSDRFSAERPKGSFSTLEIQRTEQGDSAMYLCASSSTRRASYNSPLHFGNGTRLTVT.

In this sample, this clonotype turned up once. The chain uses TRBV29-1 and TRBJ1-1, with D unresolved. Trimming left V 7 bases short and J 2 bases short, with 14 bases between. This CDR3 has 13 residues. The V gene's germline CDR1 is SQVTM and CDR2 ANQGSEA. The CDR3 sequence is CSALTVINTEAFF. The CDR3, as DNA: TGCAGCGCACTGACGGTTATAAACACTGAAGCTTTCTTT.

This clonotype was detected ten times or more. J is TRBJ1-4 and V is TRBV6-2 or TRBV6-3, with D maybe TRBD1 (5 bases). The CDR3 covers 15 residues. Trimming shortened V by 4 bases and J by 0 bases, and 9 bases separated the two germline ends. The V gene's germline CDR1 is MNHEY and CDR2 SVGEGT. Here the CDR3 DNA reads TGTGCCAGCAGTTTACAGGAGGCAACTAATGAAAAACTGTTTTTT. Amino acids: CASSLQEATNEKLFF.

This clonotype has more than one count but fewer than ten. V usage is TRBV11-2 and J usage is TRBJ2-7; 12 bases are a match to TRBD1. J gave up 5 bases and V 1 base, and 3 bases lay outside the gene matches. Germline CDR1 reads SGHAT; CDR2 reads FQNNGV. This CDR3 has 15 amino acids. CDR3 loop: CASSLVGTGGDEQYF. The CDR3 DNA follows: TGTGCCAGCAGCTTAGTCGGGACAGGGGGCGACGAGCAGTACTTC.

This clonotype has only a few counts. CDR3 coding DNA: TGTGCCGTGAGCTTACAGAGGGGGAACACTGAAGCTTTCTTT. Translated: CAVSLQRGNTEAFF. The V call is TRBV10-3, the J call TRBJ1-1; tentatively, D is TRBD1 (5 bases). Germline CDR1 is ENHRY and CDR2 is SYGVKD. V lost 11 bases and J lost 1, with 17 bases in between. The CDR3 is made up of 14 amino acids.

This clonotype showed up many times. The CDR3 bases are TGTGCCAGCAGCTTAGTTGGCCAAACCTATAATCAGCCCCAGCATTTT. This translates into CASSLVGQTYNQPQHF. This chain links TRBV7-9 with TRBJ1-5, with unresolved D. V was pared by 1 base and J by 4 bases, with 14 bases between. The CDR3 is 16 residues long. Germline CDR1 is SEHNR and CDR2 is FQNEAQ (reference sequence).

There are many counts of this clonotype. V and J are TRBV7-9 and TRBJ2-2; weak D call: TRBD1 (5 bases). The V gene lost 5 bases and the J gene lost 0 bases, with 10 bases spanning the gap. CDR1 and CDR2 from the germline V gene are SEHNR and FQNEAQ (reference sequence). This CDR3 is 15 amino acids long. The CDR3 region has the DNA TGTGCCAGCAGCCGCGACAGCGCGAACACCGGGGAGCTGTTTTTT. Protein sequence: CASSRDSANTGELFF.